This T cell receptor beta chain derives from a study of shared clonotypes between healthy human individuals. Study details: Sampling drew on donors who were a couple of women and three men aged 18 to 49.

Here immunoSEQ multiplex PCR was the method, and the copy in TCRdb shows in-frame clones only, minus some. The profile shows about 590,000 clones, just under 97% of them singletons. The ends were cut back, 7 bases at V and 8 bases at J, with 20 bases in the middle. The CDR3 has 13 residues. Germline values: CDR1 SQVTM, CDR2 ANQGSEA. Naive CD8 cells were CD45RO-negative, positively selected for CCR7, excluding terminally differentiated effector memory CD45RA+ cells. This clone came up once. This chain links TRBV29-1 with TRBJ1-2; D is possibly TRBD1 (6 bases). Material: naive CD8+ T cells sorted from blood. The source is a woman aged 25 to 45 in good health. CDR3 DNA: TGCAGCGCCCCGGGGGGCCGTTGGGGAGGCTACACCTTC. Encoded protein: CSAPGGRWGGYTF. The entire variable domain, with the rest obtained from reference TRBV29-1 and TRBJ1-2, is as follows: SAVISQKPSRDICQRGTSLTIQCQVDSQVTMMFWYRQQPGQSLTLIATANQGSEATYESGFVIDKFPISRPNLTFSTLTVSNMSPEDSSIYLCSAPGGRWGGYTFGSGTRLTVV.